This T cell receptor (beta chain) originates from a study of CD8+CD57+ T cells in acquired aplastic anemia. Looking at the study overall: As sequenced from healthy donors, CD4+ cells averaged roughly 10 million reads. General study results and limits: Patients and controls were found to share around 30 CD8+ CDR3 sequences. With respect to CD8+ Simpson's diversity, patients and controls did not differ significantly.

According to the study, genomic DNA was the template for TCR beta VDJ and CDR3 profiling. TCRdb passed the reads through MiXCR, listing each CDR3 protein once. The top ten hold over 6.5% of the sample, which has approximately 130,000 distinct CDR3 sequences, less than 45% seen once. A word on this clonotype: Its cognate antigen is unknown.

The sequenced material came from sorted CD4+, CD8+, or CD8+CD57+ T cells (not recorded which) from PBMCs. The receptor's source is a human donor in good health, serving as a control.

CDR3 sequence reads: CASSIGQRETQYF. The CDR3 bases are TGTGCCAGCAGCATAGGACAGCGAGAGACCCAGTACTTC. The chain links TRBV2 to TRBJ2-5, with D maybe TRBD1 (6 bases). Per the germline V gene, CDR1 is SNHLY and CDR2 is FYNNEI. Between the trimmed V and J ends, which lost 6 bases and 4 bases, there was a span of 12 bases. There are 13 residues in the CDR3.